The T cell receptor (beta chain) under discussion was sequenced for a study of shared clonotypes between healthy human individuals (dated by TCRdb to the early 2020s). Looking at the study overall: A few men and a couple of women, aged 18 to 49 years, made up the cohort. Each donor's leukapheresis produced roughly between about 0.8 and 8.9 billion PBMCs. To increase sequencing depth and limit assay-specific biases, TCR repertoire library preparation and sequencing were carried out by different laboratories using diverse techniques. The study deeply sequenced blood TCR repertoires of about 5 healthy adults to estimate repertoire size and the extent of clonotype sharing between individuals. The paper as a whole reports these results and caveats: Because the study included only a small number of donors, the genetic and exposure-history diversity represented was limited. Only blood was sampled, and tissue TCR repertoires likely differ from those in blood. Based on pairwise subsampling, the degree of clonotype sharing among donors was expected to be affected by sequencing depth.

CDR1 and CDR2 (SGHRS, YFSETQ) derive from the germline V gene. Trimming leaves V shorter by 0 bases and J shorter by 2 bases, with the junction holding 6 bases beyond the gene matches. The CDR3 covers 16 residues, taking in both the cysteine and the phenylalanine. Just the 48-base CDR3 DNA is kept, in frame starting at base 1. TCR CDR3 regions were amplified from genomic DNA by multiplex PCR using the deep immunoSEQ assay. For each cell subset, the extracted genomic DNA was distributed evenly across all wells of several immunoSEQ 96-well plates, and each plate served as one replicate. For unsorted PBMC, around 300 ng genomic DNA, equal to 25,000 to 35,000 T cell genomes, was loaded into each replicate PCR. Ten immunoSEQ deep assay plates were used to sequence the unsorted PBMC genomic DNA. Purified libraries were measured with a Qubit 3.0 fluorometer, size-checked on a Bioanalyzer 2100, and measured again with the KAPA Library Quantification kit. A separate single-read 150-cycle Illumina NextSeq 550 flow cell was used to sequence each immunoSEQ 96-well plate. From the authors' description of their analysis: Because the immunoSEQ output held only junctional sequences and lacked quality scores, the filtering could not match the filtering applied to full-length reads. To assign V/J genes and CDR3, sequences were annotated using PyIR, a Python wrapper for IgBLAST v1.9, with IMGT germline references. Any read was removed if the V/J assignment was weak (E-value above 1e-6), the CDR3 was missing, or the read contained stop codons, out-of-frame junctions, or ambiguous translated residues. V3J clonotypes were defined as sequences sharing the same inferred V gene, J gene, and CDR3 amino acid sequence. To compute the percentage overlap between repertoires, the number of shared unique clonotypes was divided by the size of the smaller repertoire. Repertoire richness was assessed with RTK rarefaction, the Chao1 estimator, and Recon v2.1 estimates of unobserved clonotypes. The immuneACCESS repertoire file appears here via TCRdb, limited to in-frame rearrangements. These files lack a portion of the clones; in checked studies, under half of the deficit traces to unresolved V genes, and the cause of the others is not known. That table furnishes V, J and clone size, whereas the DNA furnished D and trimming. Across this sample there are fewer than 600,000 clones, with 79% seen only once. In total, the top ten clones hold 10% to 15% of the sample.

On this clone itself: The antigen it binds to is not known. The record has no base qualities; no much larger clone is one base away.

Donors were healthy HIV-negative adults with no recently reported acute infections or vaccinations. Every donor was a Caucasian adult residing in Nashville, Tennessee, USA. For unsorted samples, some 90 million PBMCs were counted, and genomic DNA was extracted using the QIAamp DNA Blood Mini kit. Blood was obtained by leukapheresis, after which PBMCs were separated by Ficoll-Histopaque density gradient centrifugation and cryopreserved in liquid nitrogen vapor phase. This chain joins TRBV5-1 to TRBJ2-5; 8 nucleotides in the junction match TRBD1. The TCR comes from a woman in her 40s in good health. Some clones in this sample may be carry-over from other donors' samples. The sequenced sample consisted of PBMCs. The base sequence is TGCGCCAGCAGCTTGGGGCAGGGGGCCGGGCAAGAGACCCAGTACTTC. Its translation reads: CASSLGQGAGQETQYF. Outside the CDR3, residues come from the reference TRBV5-1 and TRBJ2-5 proteins, so the full variable domain is: KAGVTQTPRYLIKTRGQQVTLSCSPISGHRSVSWYQQTPGQGLQFLFEYFSETQRNKGNFPGRFSGRQFSNSRSEMNVSTLELGDSALYLCASSLGQGAGQETQYFGPGTRLLVL.